Described below is a single TCR beta chain sequence and its context. The antigen is not known. These data come from a study of cytomegalovirus exposure and HLA in healthy donors. Study-wide results and caveats: Roughly even sequencing depth across donors was the assumption behind the presence/absence analyses. Some V segments (TRBV6-2 and TRBV6-3 among them) were excluded as indistinguishable. Available immune exposure information was restricted to CMV serostatus only.

The CDR3 runs 15 residues. The V end lost 8 bases, the J end lost 0 bases, and 14 bases lay between the germline ends. Germline-derived CDR1 and CDR2 are LNHDA and SQIVND (reference sequence). It was with 60 Vbeta and 13 Jbeta primers that the PCR ran. Profiling relied on immunoSEQ multiplex PCR, and the TCRdb table lists in-frame clones only, not all of them. Found here are roughly 69,000 clones; the top ten clones hold about 1.8%. The clonotype was recovered from a woman under 40 in good health and CMV-seronegative. The sample taken for sequencing was PBMCs. The chain joins TRBV19 to TRBJ2-1; no firm D call. The CDR3 DNA is TGTGCCAGTGGAAGAGGCATTAGCTCCTACAATGAGCAGTTCTTC. Its protein product is CASGRGISSYNEQFF.